This section outlines one T cell receptor (beta chain) sequence together with its context. Antigen unknown. This sample was taken from a study of molecular identifiers for immune sequencing clone quantification. Overall study findings and caveats: Among about a million naive cells, spiked Jurkat TCR RNA from a single cell was reportedly detectable. Under 1% of molecules in naive cells, but over 99% of effector molecules, belonged to clones above 20 RNA copies.

Sorting selected naive CD8 T cells with a CD8+CD4-CCR7+CD45RA+ phenotype. TCRdb reanalysed the PCR reads using MiXCR and keeps one entry per CDR3 protein. The table has some 41,000 distinct CDR3 sequences, around 18% seen once. The source of this sequence is a human donor in good health. Some libraries in this study had Jurkat cell RNA spiked in. The specimen sequenced was naive CD8+ T cells from blood, with Jurkat cell RNA spiked in. As to subset: FACS-sorted CD8+CD4-CCR7+CD45RA+ naive T cells.

CDR3 in amino acids: CASSVGSGETQYF. CDR3 bases: TGTGCCAGCAGCGTAGGGTCCGGGGAGACCCAGTACTTC. The V gene is TRBV9, the J gene TRBJ2-5, with no clear D. V lost 0 bases and J lost 5, with 8 bases in between. The CDR3 is 13 residues long. Germline CDR1 SGDLS, CDR2 YYNGEE.